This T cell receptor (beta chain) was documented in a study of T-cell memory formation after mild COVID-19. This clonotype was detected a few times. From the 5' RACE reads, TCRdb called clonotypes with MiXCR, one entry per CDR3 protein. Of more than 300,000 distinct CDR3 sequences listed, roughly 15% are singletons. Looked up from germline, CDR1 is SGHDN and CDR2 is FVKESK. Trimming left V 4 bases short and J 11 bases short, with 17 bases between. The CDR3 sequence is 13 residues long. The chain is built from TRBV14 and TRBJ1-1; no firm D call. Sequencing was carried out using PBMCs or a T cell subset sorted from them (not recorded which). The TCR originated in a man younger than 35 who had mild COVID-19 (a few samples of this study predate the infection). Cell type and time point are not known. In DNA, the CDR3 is TGTGCCAGCAGCCCCCCAGCGAGGGATTGGGCTTTCTTT. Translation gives CASSPPARDWAFF.